Given below is one T cell receptor beta chain in context. The antigen remains undetermined. This entry belongs to a study of cytomegalovirus exposure and HLA in healthy donors. The germline V gene has CDR1 MNHEY and CDR2 SMNVEV (reference sequence). J gave up 7 bases and V 3 bases, and 4 bases lay outside the gene matches. The CDR3 loop spans 13 amino acids. The PCR was carried out with 60 Vbeta primers and 13 Jbeta primers. The authors' processing: An analysis performed later counted 74 million or so unique TCR beta chains (roughly 11 million of them shared). Data came from immunoSEQ multiplex PCR; TCRdb stores just in-frame clones and leaves some out. Clonal size and the V and J genes are those of that table, whereas D and trimming came from the DNA. This repertoire shows about 150,000 clones, roughly 77% found once; its top ten account for 3.5%. Study-level findings and limits: The authors later found HLA-associated TCR beta chains more clonally expanded than equally common others. Overall, roughly 160 TCR beta chains were annotated as cytomegalovirus-associated.

These donors, healthy bone marrow donors, were studied. Sequencing was performed on PBMCs. This TCR was sampled from a human donor in good health. This chain joins TRBV27 and TRBJ1-1; TRBD1 matches 8 bases. The CDR3 DNA reads TGTGCCAGCAGTTTCCCCGACAGGGGTGAAGCTTTCTTT. Its translation is CASSFPDRGEAFF.